The TCR beta chain under discussion was sequenced for a study of shared clonotypes between healthy human individuals. Repertoires were generated with immunoSEQ multiplex PCR, while TCRdb's copy carries only in-frame clones and drops some. Of over 2 million clones detected, approximately 90% appear once; the ten largest clones hold about 0.41%. Regarding this clone: Its antigen is unidentified.

Findings of the study overall: Incompleteness in sorted-subset sequencing, despite large depth, was shown by rarefaction.

V was clipped by 4 bases and J by 4 bases, with 11 bases between them. The CDR3 sequence is 14 residues long. Germline-derived CDR1 and CDR2 are ENHRY and SYGVKD. Source material: naive CD4+ T cells from PBMCs. Documented subset: CD45RA+ positively selected. V and J are TRBV10-3 and TRBJ1-3; possibly TRBD1 for D (5 bases). The source of this sequence is a man aged 18-30 years in good health. Some clones in this sample may be carry-over from other donors' samples. This chain's CDR3 is CAISVGGSGNTIYF. CDR3 nucleotides: TGTGCCATCAGTGTTGGGGGTTCAGGAAACACCATATATTTT.